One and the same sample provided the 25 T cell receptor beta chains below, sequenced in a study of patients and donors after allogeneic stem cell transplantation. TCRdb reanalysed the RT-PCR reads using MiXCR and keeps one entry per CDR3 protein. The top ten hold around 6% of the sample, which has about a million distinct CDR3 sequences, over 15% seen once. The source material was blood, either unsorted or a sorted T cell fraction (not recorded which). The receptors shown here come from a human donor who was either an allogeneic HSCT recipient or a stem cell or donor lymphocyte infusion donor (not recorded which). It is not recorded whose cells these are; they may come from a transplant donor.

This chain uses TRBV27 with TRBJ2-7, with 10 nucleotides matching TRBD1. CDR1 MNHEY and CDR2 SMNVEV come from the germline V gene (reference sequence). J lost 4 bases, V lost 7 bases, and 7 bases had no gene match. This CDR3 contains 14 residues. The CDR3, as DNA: TGTGCCAGCAAAAAAGACAGGGGGCTATACGAGCAGTACTTC. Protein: CASKKDRGLYEQYF.

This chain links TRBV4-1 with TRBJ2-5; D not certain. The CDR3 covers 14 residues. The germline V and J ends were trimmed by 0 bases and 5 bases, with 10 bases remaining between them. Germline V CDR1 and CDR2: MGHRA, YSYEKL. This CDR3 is CASSQEGTWETQYF. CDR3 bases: TGCGCCAGCAGCCAAGAGGGTACTTGGGAGACCCAGTACTTC.

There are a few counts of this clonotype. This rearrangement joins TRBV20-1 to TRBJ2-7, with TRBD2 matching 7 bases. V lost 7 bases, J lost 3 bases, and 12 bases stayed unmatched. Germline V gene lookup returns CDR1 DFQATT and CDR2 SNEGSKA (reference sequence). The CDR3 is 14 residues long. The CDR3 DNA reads TGCAGTGTAATGAGCAGGGAGGGCCGCTACGAGCAGTACTTC. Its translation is CSVMSREGRYEQYF.

The CDR3 loop is CSARYHRGRPDTGELFF. The CDR3 DNA reads as TGCAGTGCTAGGTACCACAGGGGGCGGCCGGACACCGGGGAGCTGTTTTTT. The gene calls are TRBV20-1 and TRBJ2-2; 9 positions agree with TRBD1. The CDR3 is 17 residues long. The V and J ends lost 3 bases and 3 bases, in that order; junction bases with no gene match: 11. Germline V gives CDR1 DFQATT, CDR2 SNEGSKA (reference sequence).

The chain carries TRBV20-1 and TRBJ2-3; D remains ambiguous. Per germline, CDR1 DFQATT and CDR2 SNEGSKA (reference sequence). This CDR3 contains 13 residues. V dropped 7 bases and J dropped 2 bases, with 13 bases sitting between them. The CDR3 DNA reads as TGCAGTGTCGACGGAAGGTTCACAGATACGCAGTATTTT. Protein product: CSVDGRFTDTQYF.

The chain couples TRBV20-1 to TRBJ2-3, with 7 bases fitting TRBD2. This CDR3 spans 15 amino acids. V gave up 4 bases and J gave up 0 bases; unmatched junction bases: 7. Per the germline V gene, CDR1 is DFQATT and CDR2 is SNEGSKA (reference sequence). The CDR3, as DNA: TGCAGTGCTATATCTAGCGGCTCAAGCACAGATACGCAGTATTTT. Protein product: CSAISSGSSTDTQYF.

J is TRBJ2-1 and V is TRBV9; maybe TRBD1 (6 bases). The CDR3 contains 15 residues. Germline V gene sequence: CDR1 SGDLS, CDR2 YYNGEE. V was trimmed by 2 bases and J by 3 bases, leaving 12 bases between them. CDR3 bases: TGTGCCAGCAGCGTTGAGCCGGGACACTACAATGAGCAGTTCTTC. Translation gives CASSVEPGHYNEQFF.

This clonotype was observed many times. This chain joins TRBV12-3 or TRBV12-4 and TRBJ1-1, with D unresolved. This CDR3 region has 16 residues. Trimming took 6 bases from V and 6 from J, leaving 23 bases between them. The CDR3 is CASRPEPTAYWSEAFF. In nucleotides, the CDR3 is TGTGCCAGCAGACCAGAACCGACGGCCTATTGGTCTGAAGCTTTCTTT.

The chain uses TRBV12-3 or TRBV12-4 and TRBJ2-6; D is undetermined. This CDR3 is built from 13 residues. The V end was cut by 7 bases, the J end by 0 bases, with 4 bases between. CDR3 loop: CASIHSGANVLTF. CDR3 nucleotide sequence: TGTGCCAGCATCCACTCTGGGGCCAACGTCCTGACTTTC.

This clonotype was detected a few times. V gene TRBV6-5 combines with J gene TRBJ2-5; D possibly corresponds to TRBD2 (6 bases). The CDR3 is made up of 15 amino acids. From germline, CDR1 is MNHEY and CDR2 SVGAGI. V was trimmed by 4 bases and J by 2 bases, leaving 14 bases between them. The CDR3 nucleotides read TGTGCCAGCAGTTCCAGGACGGGGACTCAAGAGACCCAGTACTTC. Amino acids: CASSSRTGTQETQYF.

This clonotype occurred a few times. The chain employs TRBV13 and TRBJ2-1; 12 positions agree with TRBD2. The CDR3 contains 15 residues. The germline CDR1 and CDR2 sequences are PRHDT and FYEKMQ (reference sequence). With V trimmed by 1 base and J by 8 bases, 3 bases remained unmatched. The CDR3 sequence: CASSLARLAGDEQFF. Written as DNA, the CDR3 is TGTGCCAGCAGCTTAGCCCGACTAGCGGGAGATGAGCAGTTCTTC.

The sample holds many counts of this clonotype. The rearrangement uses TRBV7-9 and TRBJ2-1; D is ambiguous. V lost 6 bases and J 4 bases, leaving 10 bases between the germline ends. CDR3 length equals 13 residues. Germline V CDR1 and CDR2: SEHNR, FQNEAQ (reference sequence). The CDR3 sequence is CASSFGQYNEQFF. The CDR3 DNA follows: TGTGCCAGCAGTTTTGGGCAGTACAATGAGCAGTTCTTC.

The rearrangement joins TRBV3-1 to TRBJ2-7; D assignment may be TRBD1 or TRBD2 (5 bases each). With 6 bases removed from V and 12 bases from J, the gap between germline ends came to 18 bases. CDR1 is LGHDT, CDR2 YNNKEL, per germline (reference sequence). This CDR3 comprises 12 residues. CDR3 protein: CASSSGPATMYF. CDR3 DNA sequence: TGTGCCAGCAGTTCGGGGCCAGCCACTATGTACTTC.

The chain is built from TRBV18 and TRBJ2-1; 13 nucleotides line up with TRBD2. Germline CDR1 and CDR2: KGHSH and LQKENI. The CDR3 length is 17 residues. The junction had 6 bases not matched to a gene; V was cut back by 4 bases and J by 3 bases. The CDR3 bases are TGTGCCAGCTCACTAGGACTAGCGGGAGTTCTCTACAATGAGCAGTTCTTC. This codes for CASSLGLAGVLYNEQFF.

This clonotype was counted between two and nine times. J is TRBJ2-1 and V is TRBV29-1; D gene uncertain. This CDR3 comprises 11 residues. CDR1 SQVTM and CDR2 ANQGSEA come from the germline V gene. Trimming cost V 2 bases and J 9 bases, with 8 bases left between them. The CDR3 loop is CSVEMGIEQFF. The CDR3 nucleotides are TGCAGCGTTGAAATGGGTATTGAGCAGTTCTTC.

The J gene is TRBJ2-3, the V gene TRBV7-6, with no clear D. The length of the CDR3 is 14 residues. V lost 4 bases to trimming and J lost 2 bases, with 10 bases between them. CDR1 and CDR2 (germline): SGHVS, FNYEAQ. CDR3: CASSSGVVTDTQYF. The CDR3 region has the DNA TGTGCCAGCAGCTCCGGCGTGGTCACAGATACGCAGTATTTT.

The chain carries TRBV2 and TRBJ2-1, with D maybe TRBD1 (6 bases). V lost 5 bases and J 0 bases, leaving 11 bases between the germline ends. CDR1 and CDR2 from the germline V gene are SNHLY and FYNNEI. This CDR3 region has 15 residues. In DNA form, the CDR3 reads TGTGCCAGCAGTCCGGACAGCGCCTCCTACAATGAGCAGTTCTTC. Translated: CASSPDSASYNEQFF.

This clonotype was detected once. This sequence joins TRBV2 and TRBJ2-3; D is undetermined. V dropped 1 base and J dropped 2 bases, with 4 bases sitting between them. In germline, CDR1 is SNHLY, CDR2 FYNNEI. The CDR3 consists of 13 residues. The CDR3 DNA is TGTGCCAGCAGTGAAGAGGTCACAGATACGCAGTATTTT. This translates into CASSEEVTDTQYF.

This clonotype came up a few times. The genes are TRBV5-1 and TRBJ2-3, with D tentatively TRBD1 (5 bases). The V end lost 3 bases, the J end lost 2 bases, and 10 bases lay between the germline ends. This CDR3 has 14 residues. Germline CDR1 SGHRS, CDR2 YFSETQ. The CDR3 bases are TGCGCCAGCAGCTGGCAGGGCCTCACAGATACGCAGTATTTT. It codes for CASSWQGLTDTQYF.

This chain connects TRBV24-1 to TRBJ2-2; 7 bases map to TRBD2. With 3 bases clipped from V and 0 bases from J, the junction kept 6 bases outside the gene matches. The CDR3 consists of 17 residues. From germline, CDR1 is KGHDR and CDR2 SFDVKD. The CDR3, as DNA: TGTGCCACCAGTGATGTGGGGGACTACTCGAACACCGGGGAGCTGTTTTTT. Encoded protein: CATSDVGDYSNTGELFF.

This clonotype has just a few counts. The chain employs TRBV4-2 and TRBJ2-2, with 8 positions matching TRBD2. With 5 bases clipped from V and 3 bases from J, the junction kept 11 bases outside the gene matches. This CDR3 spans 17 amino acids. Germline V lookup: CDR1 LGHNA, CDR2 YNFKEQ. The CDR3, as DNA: TGTGCCAGCAGCTCCCAGCGGGGGCCTGAGGACACCGGGGAGCTGTTTTTT. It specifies CASSSQRGPEDTGELFF.

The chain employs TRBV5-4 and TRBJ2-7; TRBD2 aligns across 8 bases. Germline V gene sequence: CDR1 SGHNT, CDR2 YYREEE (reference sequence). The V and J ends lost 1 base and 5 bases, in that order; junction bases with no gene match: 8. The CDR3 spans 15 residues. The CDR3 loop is CASSLLGGGRNEQYF. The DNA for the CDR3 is TGTGCCAGCAGCTTGCTCGGCGGGGGGCGGAACGAGCAGTACTTC.

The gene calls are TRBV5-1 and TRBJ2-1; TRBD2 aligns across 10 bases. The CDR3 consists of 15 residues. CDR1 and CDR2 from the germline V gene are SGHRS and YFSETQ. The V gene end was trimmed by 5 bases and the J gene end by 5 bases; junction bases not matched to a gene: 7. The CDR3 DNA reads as TGCGCCAGCAGAACCCGGACTAGCGGTCACAATGAGCAGTTCTTC. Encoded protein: CASRTRTSGHNEQFF.

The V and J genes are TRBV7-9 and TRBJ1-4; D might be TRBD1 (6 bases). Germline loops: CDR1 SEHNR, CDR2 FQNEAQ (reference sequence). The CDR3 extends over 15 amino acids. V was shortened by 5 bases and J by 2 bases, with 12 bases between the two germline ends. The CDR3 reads CASSKSGATNEKLFF. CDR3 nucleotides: TGTGCCAGCAGCAAGTCAGGGGCCACTAATGAAAAACTGTTTTTT.

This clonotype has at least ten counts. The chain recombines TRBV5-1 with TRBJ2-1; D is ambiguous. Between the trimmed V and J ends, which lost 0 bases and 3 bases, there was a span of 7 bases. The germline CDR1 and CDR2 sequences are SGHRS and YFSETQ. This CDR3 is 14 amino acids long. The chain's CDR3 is CASSLVRIYNEQFF. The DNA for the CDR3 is TGCGCCAGCAGCTTGGTCAGGATCTACAATGAGCAGTTCTTC.